These 25 T cell receptor beta chains originate from one sample sequenced in a study of blood T cells in healthy people across ages. The use of a sample-barcoded 5' primer and a J-beta primer mix characterized a second PCR of about 6 to 12 cycles. TCRdb passed the 5' RACE reads through MiXCR, listing each CDR3 protein once. The table shows hundreds of thousands of distinct CDR3 sequences, with around 29% occurring only once. Sequenced: blood. The receptors derive from a woman in her sixties or seventies in good health.

V gene TRBV6-5 combines with J gene TRBJ2-7; D may be TRBD1 or TRBD2 (6 bases each). CDR3 length equals 14 residues. V dropped 5 bases and J dropped 6 bases, with 17 bases sitting between them. Germline lookup yields CDR1 MNHEY and CDR2 SVGAGI. CDR3 sequence reads: CASSQGLGASEQYF. In nucleotides, the CDR3 is TGTGCCAGCAGTCAGGGACTGGGGGCCTCCGAGCAGTACTTC.

This clonotype has only a few counts. In DNA, the CDR3 is TGTGCCAGCAGCCGTTTGCCTAGCGGGACCTTGTACTTC. Its protein product is CASSRLPSGTLYF. V gene TRBV14 combines with J gene TRBJ2-7; 9 nucleotides match TRBD2. The CDR3 runs to 13 residues. Germline values: CDR1 SGHDN, CDR2 FVKESK. Trimming at V came to 4 bases and at J to 12 bases, leaving 10 bases not matched to a gene.

This clonotype has more than one count but fewer than ten. The chain is built from TRBV20-1 and TRBJ2-5, with TRBD2 identical over 9 bases. Matching the DNA end better, TRBJ2-1 makes the J call doubtful. Germline V lookup: CDR1 DFQATT, CDR2 SNEGSKA (reference sequence). CDR3 length: 13 amino acids. CDR3 in amino acids: CSARSSGNNEQFF. CDR3 sequence (DNA): TGCAGTGCTAGGTCTAGCGGGAACAATGAGCAGTTCTTC.

J is TRBJ2-7 and V is TRBV7-6; no clear D gene. The V end lost 5 bases, the J end lost 3 bases, and 11 bases lay between the germline ends. The CDR3 contains 13 residues. Germline CDR1 and CDR2: SGHVS and FNYEAQ. The CDR3 region is CASSAPGGYEQYF. In nucleotides, the CDR3 is TGTGCCAGCAGCGCGCCTGGCGGCTACGAGCAGTACTTC.

The rearrangement joins TRBV3-1 to TRBJ2-5, with 8 bases that match TRBD1. In germline, CDR1 is LGHDT, CDR2 YNNKEL (reference sequence). This CDR3 contains 14 residues. V shed 2 bases, J shed 8 bases, and the junction held 7 bases outside the gene matches. The CDR3 region is CASSQRGQGVTQYF. The DNA for the CDR3 is TGTGCCAGCAGCCAACGCGGACAGGGTGTAACCCAGTACTTC.

This clonotype was observed a handful of times. The V and J genes are TRBV4-2 and TRBJ2-3, with 8 nucleotides matching TRBD1. There are 17 residues in the CDR3. Germline lookup yields CDR1 LGHNA and CDR2 YNFKEQ. Trimming cost V 1 base and J 4 bases; bases outside gene matches: 10. For the CDR3, the DNA is TGTGCCAGCAGCCAAGCAACAGGGGGTGTTCTTTCAGATACGCAGTATTTT. Residues: CASSQATGGVLSDTQYF.

The table lists this clonotype with a few counts. The chain employs TRBV24-1 and TRBJ2-3, with a weak D call TRBD2 (5 bases). Germline CDR1 and CDR2: KGHDR and SFDVKD. V was trimmed by 5 bases and J by 5 bases, leaving 16 bases between them. The CDR3 spans 15 residues. The CDR3 here is CATSVGWGVGDTQYF. The DNA for the CDR3 is TGTGCCACCAGTGTCGGATGGGGAGTTGGAGATACGCAGTATTTT.

This clonotype has only a few counts. This sequence joins TRBV28 and TRBJ2-7; TRBD2 aligns across 12 bases. Germline CDR1 MDHEN, CDR2 SYDVKM. V dropped 5 bases and J dropped 0; count of bases not matched to a gene: 8. The length of the CDR3 is 17 residues. The CDR3 region has the DNA TGTGCCAGCAGTCCTGGACTAGCGGGACCTAGCTCCTACGAGCAGTACTTC. It yields the protein CASSPGLAGPSSYEQYF. Drawing the rest from reference TRBV28 and TRBJ2-7, the complete variable domain is DVKVTQSSRYLVKRTGEKVFLECVQDMDHENMFWYRQDPGLGLRLIYFSYDVKMKEKGDIPEGYSVSREKKERFSLILESASTNQTSMYLCASSPGLAGPSSYEQYFGPGTRLTVT.

This clonotype was found a few times. The genes are TRBV18 and TRBJ1-4; no firm D call. Trimming took off 6 bases at V and 3 bases at J, with 14 bases between the two ends. The germline gives CDR1 KGHSH, CDR2 LQKENI. The CDR3 totals 15 residues. Here the CDR3 reads CASSLDRRANEKLFF. CDR3 DNA sequence: TGTGCCAGCTCCTTAGACCGGCGTGCTAATGAAAAACTGTTTTTT.

This clonotype was recorded a few times. The chain uses TRBV4-3 and TRBJ2-5, with 9 bases identical to TRBD2. The J call may be mistaken, given a closer DNA end match to TRBJ2-1. CDR1 LGHNA and CDR2 YSLEER come from the germline V gene. The CDR3 is 16 residues long. CDR3 coding DNA: TGCGCCAGCAGCCAAGATATCCAGCGGGGGGCTACGAGGCAGTTCTTC. Translating gives CASSQDIQRGATRQFF.

The genes are TRBV5-1 and TRBJ2-3; 9 positions agree with TRBD2. V gave up 2 bases and J gave up 6 bases; unmatched junction bases: 4. Germline V gene lookup returns CDR1 SGHRS and CDR2 YFSETQ. This CDR3 has 14 amino acids. CDR3 nucleotides: TGCGCCAGCAGCTTTAGCGGGGGTGGGGATACGCAGTATTTT. Protein sequence: CASSFSGGGDTQYF. Filled out from reference TRBV5-1 and TRBJ2-3, the complete variable domain reads KAGVTQTPRYLIKTRGQQVTLSCSPISGHRSVSWYQQTPGQGLQFLFEYFSETQRNKGNFPGRFSGRQFSNSRSEMNVSTLELGDSALYLCASSFSGGGDTQYFGPGTRLTVL.

The chain combines TRBV7-9 with TRBJ2-4; TRBD1 agrees at 7 bases. Germline V gives CDR1 SEHNR, CDR2 FQNEAQ (reference sequence). Germline trimming cut 9 bases from V and 3 bases from J; bases unmatched to any gene: 5. The CDR3 contains 13 residues. The CDR3 reads CASHRGGKNIQYF. The CDR3, as DNA: TGTGCCAGTCACAGGGGCGGCAAAAACATTCAGTACTTC.

This clonotype was recorded a few times. The chain joins TRBV7-2 to TRBJ2-1; D is unresolved. This CDR3 is 15 amino acids long. Trimming shortened V by 1 base and J by 0 bases, and 7 bases separated the two germline ends. Germline values: CDR1 SGHTA, CDR2 FQGNSA. The CDR3 DNA is TGTGCCAGCAGCTTAGGTGCTAGCTCCTACAATGAGCAGTTCTTC. Translated, it gives CASSLGASSYNEQFF.

This clonotype came up a few times. The chain carries TRBV11-2 and TRBJ1-6, with D perhaps matching TRBD1 (6 bases). There are 17 residues in the CDR3. Trimming removed 5 bases from V and 6 bases from J, with 20 bases in between. Germline CDR1 and CDR2: SGHAT and FQNNGV. CDR3 bases: TGTGCCAGCAGCCCCCTCCGGGACAATCCAATTAATTCACCCCTCCACTTT. Its translation: CASSPLRDNPINSPLHF.

This clonotype was counted between two and nine times. V is TRBV5-1 and J is TRBJ2-1; TRBD1 aligns across 8 bases. Germline V lookup: CDR1 SGHRS, CDR2 YFSETQ. CDR3 length: 17 amino acids. V lost 2 bases to trimming and J lost 0 bases; unmatched junction nucleotides: 7. The CDR3 bases are TGCGCCAGCAGCTTCTCAGGGGGCGCAAGCTCCTACAATGAGCAGTTCTTC. It yields the protein CASSFSGGASSYNEQFF.

Only a few counts were recorded for this clonotype. J is TRBJ2-5 and V is TRBV7-2; perhaps D is TRBD1 or TRBD2 (5 bases each). Per germline, CDR1 SGHTA and CDR2 FQGNSA. The CDR3 is made up of 17 amino acids. V was shortened by 5 bases and J by 3 bases, with 22 bases between the two germline ends. CDR3 coding DNA: TGTGCCAGCAGCGGACTTGGGGCCGGGGCGGGTAAAGAGACCCAGTACTTC. The encoded protein is CASSGLGAGAGKETQYF.

With respect to this clonotype: One end of the junction fails to match germline, which may point to a read error. V usage is TRBV7-2 and J usage is TRBJ2-5, with D tentatively TRBD1 (6 bases). Looked up from germline, CDR1 is SGHTA and CDR2 is FQGNSA. This CDR3 is 14 amino acids long. CDR3 in DNA: TGTGCCAGCAGCATAATACAGGGCAGCGAGACCCGGTACTTC. It codes for CASSIIQGSETRYF.

This clonotype was recorded a few times. The rearrangement links TRBV4-3 to TRBJ2-5, with D uncertain. The J call is uncertain, as TRBJ2-7 better fits the DNA end. From germline, CDR1 is LGHNA and CDR2 YSLEER. The length of the CDR3 is 14 residues. Written as DNA, the CDR3 is TGCGCCAGCAGCCAAGAGAGGCCCAGCTACGAGCAGTACTTC. Translating gives CASSQERPSYEQYF.

In its sample, this clonotype was seen a few times. This sequence joins TRBV6-6 and TRBJ1-3; D remains unclear. The V gene lost 8 bases and the J gene lost 0 bases, with 11 bases spanning the gap. This CDR3 has 14 amino acids. From germline, CDR1 is MNHNY and CDR2 SVGAGI (reference sequence). CDR3 nucleotide sequence: TGTGCCAGCGGGCTCGGCAACTCTGGAAACACCATATATTTT. This sequence encodes CASGLGNSGNTIYF.

This chain links TRBV7-9 with TRBJ1-2, with 7 bases fitting TRBD1. Germline V gives CDR1 SEHNR, CDR2 FQNEAQ (reference sequence). There are 14 residues in the CDR3. Trimming cost V 5 bases and J 2 bases; bases outside gene matches: 5. The CDR3 spells CASSPTTGNYGYTF. In DNA form, the CDR3 reads TGTGCCAGCAGCCCGACGACAGGGAACTATGGCTACACCTTC.

This clonotype appeared a few times. This rearrangement joins TRBV25-1 to TRBJ1-4, with D possibly matching TRBD1 (5 bases). Trimming took 1 base from V and 3 from J, leaving 12 bases between them. Germline-derived CDR1 and CDR2 are MGHDK and SYGVNS. This CDR3 is built from 16 residues. CDR3 amino acids: CASSESRGRANEKLFF. The CDR3, as DNA: TGTGCCAGCAGTGAATCAAGAGGCAGGGCTAATGAAAAACTGTTTTTT.

The V call is TRBV9, the J call TRBJ2-2; D is undetermined. Germline V gives CDR1 SGDLS, CDR2 YYNGEE. V lost 0 bases to trimming and J lost 2 bases, with 11 bases between them. The CDR3 contains 16 residues. CDR3 in amino acids: CASSVVVTGNTGELFF. CDR3 in DNA: TGTGCCAGCAGCGTAGTAGTCACTGGAAACACCGGGGAGCTGTTTTTT.

V is TRBV20-1 and J is TRBJ2-1, with D hard to call. The CDR3 consists of 12 residues. V was cut by 6 bases and J by 6 bases, with 12 bases left in between. Germline V CDR1 and CDR2: DFQATT, SNEGSKA (reference sequence). The CDR3, as DNA: TGCAGTGCCATCAAGGATTCCAATGAGCAGTTCTTC. Translated: CSAIKDSNEQFF.

The chain couples TRBV5-5 to TRBJ1-5, with 8 positions matching TRBD1. The CDR3 is 18 amino acids. The V segment lost 4 bases and the J segment 0 bases; nucleotides outside the gene matches: 12. Germline V lookup: CDR1 SGHKS, CDR2 YYEKEE (reference sequence). This CDR3 is CASSQDRDLYDSNQPQHF. CDR3 bases: TGTGCCAGCAGCCAGGACAGGGACCTCTATGATAGCAATCAGCCCCAGCATTTT.

The chain uses TRBV4-1 and TRBJ2-5; 9 nucleotides agree with TRBD2. Per germline, CDR1 MGHRA and CDR2 YSYEKL. V lost 2 bases and J lost 5; bases outside the gene matches: 12. The CDR3 extends over 17 amino acids. CDR3 protein: CASSQSRTSARAETQYF. The DNA of the CDR3 is TGCGCCAGCAGCCAAAGCCGGACTAGCGCAAGGGCGGAGACCCAGTACTTC.